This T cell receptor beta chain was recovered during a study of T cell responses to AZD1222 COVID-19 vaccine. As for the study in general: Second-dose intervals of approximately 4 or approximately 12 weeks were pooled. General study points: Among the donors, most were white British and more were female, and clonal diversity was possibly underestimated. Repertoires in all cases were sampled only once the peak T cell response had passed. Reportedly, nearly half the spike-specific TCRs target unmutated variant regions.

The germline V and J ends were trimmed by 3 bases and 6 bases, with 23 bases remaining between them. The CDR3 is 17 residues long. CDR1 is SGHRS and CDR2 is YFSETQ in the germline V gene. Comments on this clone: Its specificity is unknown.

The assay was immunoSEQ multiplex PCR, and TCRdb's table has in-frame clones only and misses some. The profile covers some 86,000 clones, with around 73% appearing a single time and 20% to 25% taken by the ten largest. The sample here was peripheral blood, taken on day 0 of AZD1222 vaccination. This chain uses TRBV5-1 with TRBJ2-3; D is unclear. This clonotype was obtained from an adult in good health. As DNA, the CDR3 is TGCGCCAGCAGCTCGTACGTGGGCCCCAGTTCCGGGGATACGCAGTATTTT. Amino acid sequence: CASSSYVGPSSGDTQYF.